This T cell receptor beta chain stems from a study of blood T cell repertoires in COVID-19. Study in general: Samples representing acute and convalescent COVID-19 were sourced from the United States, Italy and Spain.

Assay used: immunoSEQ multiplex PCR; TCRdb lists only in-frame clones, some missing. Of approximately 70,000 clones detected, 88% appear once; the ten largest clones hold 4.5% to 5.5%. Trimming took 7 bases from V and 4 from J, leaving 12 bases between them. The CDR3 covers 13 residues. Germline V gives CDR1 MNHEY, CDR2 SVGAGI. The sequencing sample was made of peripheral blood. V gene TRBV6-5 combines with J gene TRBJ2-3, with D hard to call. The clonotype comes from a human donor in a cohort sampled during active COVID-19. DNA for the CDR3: TGTGCCAGCATTTTCCAGTTTGCAGATACGCAGTATTTT. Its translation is CASIFQFADTQYF.